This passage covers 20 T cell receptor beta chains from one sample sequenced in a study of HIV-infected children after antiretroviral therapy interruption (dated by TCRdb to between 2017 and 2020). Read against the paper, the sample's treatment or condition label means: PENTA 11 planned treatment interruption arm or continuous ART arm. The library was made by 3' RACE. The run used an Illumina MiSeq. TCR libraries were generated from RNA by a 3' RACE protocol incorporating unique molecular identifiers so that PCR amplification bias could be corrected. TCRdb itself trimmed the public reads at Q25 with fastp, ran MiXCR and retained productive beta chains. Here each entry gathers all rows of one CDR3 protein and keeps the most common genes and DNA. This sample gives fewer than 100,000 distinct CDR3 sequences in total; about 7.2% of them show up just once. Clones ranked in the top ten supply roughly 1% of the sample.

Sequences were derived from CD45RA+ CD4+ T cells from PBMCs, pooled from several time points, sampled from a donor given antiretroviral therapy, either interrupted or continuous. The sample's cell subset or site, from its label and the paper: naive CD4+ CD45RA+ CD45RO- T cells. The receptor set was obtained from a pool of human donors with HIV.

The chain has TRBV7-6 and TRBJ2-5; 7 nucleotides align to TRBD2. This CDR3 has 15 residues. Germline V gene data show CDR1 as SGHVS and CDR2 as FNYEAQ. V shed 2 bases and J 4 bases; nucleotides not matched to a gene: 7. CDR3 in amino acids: CASSLLAGVTETQYF. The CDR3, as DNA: TGTGCCAGCAGCTTACTCGCGGGGGTTACAGAGACCCAGTACTTC.

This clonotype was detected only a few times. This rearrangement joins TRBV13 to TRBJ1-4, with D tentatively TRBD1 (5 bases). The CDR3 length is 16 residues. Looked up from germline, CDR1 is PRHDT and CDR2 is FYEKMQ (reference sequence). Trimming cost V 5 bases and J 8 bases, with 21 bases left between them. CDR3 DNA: TGTGCCAGCAGCACCGGTCCGGGGCCGCGTAAGGAAAAACTGTTTTTT. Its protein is CASSTGPGPRKEKLFF.

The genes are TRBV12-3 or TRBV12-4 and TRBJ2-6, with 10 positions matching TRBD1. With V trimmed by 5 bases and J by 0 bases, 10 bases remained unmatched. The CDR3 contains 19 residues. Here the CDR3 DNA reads TGTGCCAGCAGTCCCGGGCGGGACAGGGGTTACTCTGGGGCCAACGTCCTGACTTTC. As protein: CASSPGRDRGYSGANVLTF.

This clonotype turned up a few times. DNA of the CDR3: TGTGCCAGCAGCCAAGCCAGACTAGCGGTGACCGGAGGTACGCAGTATTTT. Translated: CASSQARLAVTGGTQYF. The gene calls are TRBV14 and TRBJ2-3; TRBD2 matches at 9 bases. CDR1 and CDR2 (germline): SGHDN, FVKESK. The V segment lost 1 base and the J segment 8 bases; nucleotides outside the gene matches: 13. The CDR3 loop spans 17 amino acids.

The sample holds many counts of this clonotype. CDR3 bases: TGTGCCAGCAGCGCCGGCACCCGTGCCGAGCAGTACTTC. This gives the protein CASSAGTRAEQYF. The chain links TRBV7-6 to TRBJ2-7; D unclear. Looked up from germline, CDR1 is SGHVS and CDR2 is FNYEAQ. CDR3 size: 13 residues. Trimming took off 5 bases at V and 6 bases at J, with 14 bases between the two ends.

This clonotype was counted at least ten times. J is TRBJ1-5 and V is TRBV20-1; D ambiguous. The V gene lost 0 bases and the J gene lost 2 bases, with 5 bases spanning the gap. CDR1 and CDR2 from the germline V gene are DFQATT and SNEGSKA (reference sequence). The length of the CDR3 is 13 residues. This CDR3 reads CSAREGRNQPQHF. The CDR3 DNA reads TGCAGTGCTAGAGAAGGGCGCAATCAGCCCCAGCATTTT.

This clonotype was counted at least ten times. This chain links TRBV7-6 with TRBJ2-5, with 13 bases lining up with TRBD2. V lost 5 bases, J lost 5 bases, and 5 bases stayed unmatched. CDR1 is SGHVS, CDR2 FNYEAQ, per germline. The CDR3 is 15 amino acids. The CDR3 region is CASSTRGLAGETQYF. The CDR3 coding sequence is TGTGCCAGCAGCACCCGGGGACTAGCGGGGGAGACCCAGTACTTC.

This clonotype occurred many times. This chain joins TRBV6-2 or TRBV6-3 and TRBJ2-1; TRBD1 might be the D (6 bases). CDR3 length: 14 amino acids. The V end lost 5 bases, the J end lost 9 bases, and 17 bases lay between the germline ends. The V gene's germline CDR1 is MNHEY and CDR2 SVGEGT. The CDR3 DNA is TGTGCCAGCAGTGAGAGGGACAACTATGCTGAGCAGTTCTTC. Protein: CASSERDNYAEQFF.

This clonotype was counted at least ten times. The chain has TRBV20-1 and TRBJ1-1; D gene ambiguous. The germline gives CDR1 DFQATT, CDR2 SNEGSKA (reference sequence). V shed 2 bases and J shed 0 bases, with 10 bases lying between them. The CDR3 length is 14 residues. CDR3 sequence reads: CSARSGSMNTEAFF. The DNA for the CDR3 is TGCAGTGCTAGATCCGGGTCCATGAACACTGAAGCTTTCTTT.

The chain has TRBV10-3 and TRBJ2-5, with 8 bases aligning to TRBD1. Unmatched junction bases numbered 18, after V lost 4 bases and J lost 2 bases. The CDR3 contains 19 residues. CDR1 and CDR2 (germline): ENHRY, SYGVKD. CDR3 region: CAISGYAGRTGKRQETQYF. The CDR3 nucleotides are TGTGCCATCAGTGGATATGCTGGTAGGACAGGGAAACGGCAAGAGACCCAGTACTTC.

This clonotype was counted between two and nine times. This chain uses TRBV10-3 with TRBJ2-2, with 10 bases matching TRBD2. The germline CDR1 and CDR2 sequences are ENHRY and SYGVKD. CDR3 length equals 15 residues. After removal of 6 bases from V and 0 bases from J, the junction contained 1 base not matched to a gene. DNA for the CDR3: TGTGCCATCAGCGGGACTAGCGCGAACACCGGGGAGCTGTTTTTT. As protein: CAISGTSANTGELFF.

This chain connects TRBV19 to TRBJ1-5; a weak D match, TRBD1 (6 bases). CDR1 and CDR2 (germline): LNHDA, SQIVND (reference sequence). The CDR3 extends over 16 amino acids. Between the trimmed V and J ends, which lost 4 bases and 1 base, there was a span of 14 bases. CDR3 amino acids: CASSTPRGASNQPQHF. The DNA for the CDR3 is TGTGCCAGTAGTACACCCCGGGGGGCAAGCAATCAGCCCCAGCATTTT.

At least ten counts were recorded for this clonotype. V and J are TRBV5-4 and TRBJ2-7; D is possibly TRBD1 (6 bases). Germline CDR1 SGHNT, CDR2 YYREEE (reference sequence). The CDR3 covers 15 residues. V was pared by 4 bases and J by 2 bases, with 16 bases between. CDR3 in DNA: TGTGCCAGCAGCCTAAGGGGGACATTTCCCTACGAGCAGTACTTC. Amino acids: CASSLRGTFPYEQYF.

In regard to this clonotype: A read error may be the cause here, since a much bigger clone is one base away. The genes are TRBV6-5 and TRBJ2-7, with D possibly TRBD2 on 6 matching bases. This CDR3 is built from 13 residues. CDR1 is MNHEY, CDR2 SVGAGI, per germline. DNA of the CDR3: TGTGCCAGCAGGCAGCCCCAGGACTACGAGGAGTACTTC. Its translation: CASRQPQDYEEYF.

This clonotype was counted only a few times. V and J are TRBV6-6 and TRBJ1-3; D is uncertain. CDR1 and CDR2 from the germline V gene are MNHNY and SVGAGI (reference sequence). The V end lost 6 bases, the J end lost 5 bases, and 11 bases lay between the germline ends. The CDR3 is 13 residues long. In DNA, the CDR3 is TGTGCCAGCAGCTCGGACGGGAGAAACACCATATATTTT. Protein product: CASSSDGRNTIYF.

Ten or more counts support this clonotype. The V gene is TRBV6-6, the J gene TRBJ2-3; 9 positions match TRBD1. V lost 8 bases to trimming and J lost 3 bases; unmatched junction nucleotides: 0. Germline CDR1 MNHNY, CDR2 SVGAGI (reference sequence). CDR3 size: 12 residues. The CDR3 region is CASGTGTDTQYF. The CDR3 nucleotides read TGTGCCAGCGGGACAGGGACAGATACGCAGTATTTT.

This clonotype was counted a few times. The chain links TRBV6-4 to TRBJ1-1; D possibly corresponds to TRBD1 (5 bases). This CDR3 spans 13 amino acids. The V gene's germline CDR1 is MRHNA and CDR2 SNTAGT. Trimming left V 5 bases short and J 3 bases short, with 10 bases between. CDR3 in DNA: TGTGCCAGCAGTTTCGGGGCCGACACTGAAGCTTTCTTT. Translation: CASSFGADTEAFF.

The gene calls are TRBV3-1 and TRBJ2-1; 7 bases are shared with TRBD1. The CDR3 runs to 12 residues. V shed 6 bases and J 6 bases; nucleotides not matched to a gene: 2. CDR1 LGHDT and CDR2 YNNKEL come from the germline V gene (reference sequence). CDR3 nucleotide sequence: TGTGCCAGCAGTGCAGGGGGCAATGAGCAGTTCTTC. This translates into CASSAGGNEQFF.

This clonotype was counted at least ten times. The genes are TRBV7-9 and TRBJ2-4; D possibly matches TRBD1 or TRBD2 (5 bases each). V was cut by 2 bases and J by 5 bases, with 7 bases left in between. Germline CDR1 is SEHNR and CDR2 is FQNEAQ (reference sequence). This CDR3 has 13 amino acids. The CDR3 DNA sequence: TGTGCCAGCAGCTTAAGGGACGAAAACATTCAGTACTTC. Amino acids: CASSLRDENIQYF.

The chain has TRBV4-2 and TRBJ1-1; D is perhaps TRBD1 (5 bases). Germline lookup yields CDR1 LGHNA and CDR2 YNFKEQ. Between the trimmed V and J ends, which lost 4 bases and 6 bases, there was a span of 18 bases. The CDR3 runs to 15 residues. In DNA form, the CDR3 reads TGTGCCAGCAGCCGGCCCTATGAAGGGGACGCTGAAGCTTTCTTT. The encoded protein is CASSRPYEGDAEAFF.